The next 8 T cell receptor beta chains were all read from a single sample in a study of cytomegalovirus exposure and HLA in healthy donors. The PCR employed 60 Vbeta primers together with 13 Jbeta primers. Sequencing used immunoSEQ multiplex PCR; TCRdb keeps in-frame clones, though not all of them. The sample carries some 120,000 clones, 60% to 75% recorded once. Specimen: PBMCs. Receptors originate from a woman aged 45-59 years in good health and CMV-seropositive.

The rearrangement links TRBV27 to TRBJ2-1; tentative D call: TRBD1 (6 bases). V shed 8 bases and J shed 5 bases, with 16 bases lying between them. This CDR3 has 14 amino acids. Germline-derived CDR1 and CDR2 are MNHEY and SMNVEV (reference sequence). This chain's CDR3 is CASHRGGAHNEQFF. CDR3 coding DNA: TGTGCCAGCCACCGTGGGGGCGCCCACAATGAGCAGTTCTTC.

The chain employs TRBV11-3 and TRBJ2-7, with 8 bases fitting TRBD1. Germline V gene sequence: CDR1 SGHNT, CDR2 YENEEA. V was pared by 5 bases and J by 2 bases, with 8 bases of the junction left unmatched. The CDR3 covers 15 residues. The CDR3 nucleotides are TGTGCCAGCAGCCATCGAGGACAGGGAGCCTACGAGCAGTACTTC. It specifies CASSHRGQGAYEQYF.

This chain uses TRBV5-8 with TRBJ1-6, with D unclear. The CDR3 contains 17 residues. Germline V gene sequence: CDR1 SGHTS, CDR2 YDEGEE. V was cut by 1 base and J by 0 bases, with 11 bases left in between. The CDR3 coding sequence is TGTGCCAGCAGCTTGATGGGAGGTAGCTCCTATAATTCACCCCTCCACTTT. Its protein product is CASSLMGGSSYNSPLHF.

This clone occurred a few times. The rearrangement links TRBV5-4 to TRBJ1-2; D may be TRBD1 (5 bases). Germline V gene data show CDR1 as SGHNT and CDR2 as YYREEE (reference sequence). V was trimmed by 6 bases and J by 4 bases, leaving 13 bases between them. CDR3 length equals 13 residues. The CDR3 DNA sequence: TGTGCCAGCAACCCCGGGACTCTCTATGGCTACACCTTC. Protein product: CASNPGTLYGYTF.

V gene TRBV11-3 combines with J gene TRBJ1-1; D is unclear. The V end was cut by 4 bases, the J end by 0 bases, with 12 bases between. CDR1 is SGHNT and CDR2 is YENEEA in the germline V gene. CDR3 length: 15 amino acids. The CDR3 DNA reads TGTGCCAGCAGCTCCCGGATCGGGATGAACACTGAAGCTTTCTTT. Translated, it gives CASSSRIGMNTEAFF.

This clone turned up a few times. The V call is TRBV6-5, the J call TRBJ2-1; D unclear. This CDR3 has 14 residues. Germline assignment: CDR1 MNHEY and CDR2 SVGAGI. The ends were cut back, 6 bases at V and 3 bases at J, with 12 bases in the middle. CDR3 loop: CASSQKTIYNEQFF. CDR3 coding DNA: TGTGCCAGCAGCCAGAAAACCATCTACAATGAGCAGTTCTTC.

The V gene is TRBV7-2, the J gene TRBJ2-3; the match to TRBD2 covers 9 bases. The ends lost 1 base at V and 6 bases at J; junction bases unmatched: 14. Germline V gene lookup returns CDR1 SGHTA and CDR2 FQGNSA. The CDR3 loop spans 18 amino acids. The CDR3 is CASSLGFAGGHQGDTQYF. CDR3 in DNA: TGTGCCAGCAGCTTAGGATTCGCGGGGGGGCACCAGGGGGATACGCAGTATTTT.

A single count supports this clone. This chain connects TRBV29-1 to TRBJ1-5, with D uncertain. Germline CDR1 is SQVTM and CDR2 is ANQGSEA. This CDR3 is built from 12 residues. Trimming took 5 bases from V and 6 from J, leaving 11 bases between them. The chain's CDR3 is CSVRREGQPQHF. CDR3 nucleotides: TGCAGCGTTAGGCGGGAAGGTCAGCCCCAGCATTTT.